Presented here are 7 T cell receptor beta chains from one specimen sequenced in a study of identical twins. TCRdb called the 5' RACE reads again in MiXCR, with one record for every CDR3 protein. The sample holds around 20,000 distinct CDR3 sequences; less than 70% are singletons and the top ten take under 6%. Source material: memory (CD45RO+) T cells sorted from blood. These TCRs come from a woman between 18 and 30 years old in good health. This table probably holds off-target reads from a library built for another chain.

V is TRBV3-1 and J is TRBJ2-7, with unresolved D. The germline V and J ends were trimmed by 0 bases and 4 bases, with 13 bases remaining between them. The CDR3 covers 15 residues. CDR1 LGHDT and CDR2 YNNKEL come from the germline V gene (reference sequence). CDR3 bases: TGTGCCAGCAGCCAAGAAGTCCTTCCTGGGTACGAGCAGTACTTC. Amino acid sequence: CASSQEVLPGYEQYF.

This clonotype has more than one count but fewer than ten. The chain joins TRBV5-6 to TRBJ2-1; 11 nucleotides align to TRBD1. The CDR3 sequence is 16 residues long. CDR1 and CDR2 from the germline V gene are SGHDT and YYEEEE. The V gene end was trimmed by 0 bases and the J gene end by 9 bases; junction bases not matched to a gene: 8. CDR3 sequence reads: CASSLEGTGGHGEQFF. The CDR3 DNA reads TGTGCCAGCAGCTTGGAAGGGACAGGGGGGCATGGTGAGCAGTTCTTC.

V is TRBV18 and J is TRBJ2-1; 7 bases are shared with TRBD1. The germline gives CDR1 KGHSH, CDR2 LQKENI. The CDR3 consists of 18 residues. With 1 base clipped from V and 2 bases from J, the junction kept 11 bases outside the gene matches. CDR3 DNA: TGTGCCAGCTCACCACGGCAGGGACAGACCAACACCTACAATGAGCAGTTCTTC. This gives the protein CASSPRQGQTNTYNEQFF.

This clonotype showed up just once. CDR3 sequence (DNA): TGTGCCAGCAGCCCCTCTATCGCTCCGGGTATTCAGTACTTC. Protein sequence: CASSPSIAPGIQYF. V is TRBV12-3 or TRBV12-4 and J is TRBJ2-4; no reliable D call. The CDR3 contains 14 residues. Trimming took 6 bases from V and 10 from J, leaving 19 bases between them.

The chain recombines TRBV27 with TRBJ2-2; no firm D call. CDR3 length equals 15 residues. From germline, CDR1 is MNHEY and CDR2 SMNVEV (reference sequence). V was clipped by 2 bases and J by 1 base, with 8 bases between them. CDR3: CASSLSFLNTGELFF. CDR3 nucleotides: TGTGCCAGCAGTTTAAGCTTTTTGAACACCGGGGAGCTGTTTTTT.

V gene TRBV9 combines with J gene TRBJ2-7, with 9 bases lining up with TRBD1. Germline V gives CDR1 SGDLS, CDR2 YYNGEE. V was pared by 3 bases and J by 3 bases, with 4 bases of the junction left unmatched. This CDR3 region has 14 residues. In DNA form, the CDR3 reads TGTGCCAGCAGCGACCGGGACAGGGACTACGAGCAGTACTTC. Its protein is CASSDRDRDYEQYF.

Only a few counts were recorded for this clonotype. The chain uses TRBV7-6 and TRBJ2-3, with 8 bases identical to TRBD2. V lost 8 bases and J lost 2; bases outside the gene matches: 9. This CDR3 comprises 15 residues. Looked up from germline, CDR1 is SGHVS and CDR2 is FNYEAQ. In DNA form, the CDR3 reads TGTGCCAGCCGGGGGGGAGACCTCCCCACAGATACGCAGTATTTT. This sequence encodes CASRGGDLPTDTQYF.